This T cell receptor beta chain came from a study of vaccination effects on CD4 cells after COVID-19. Concerning this clone itself: Its specificity is unknown.

The assay was immunoSEQ multiplex PCR, and TCRdb's table has in-frame clones only and misses some. The table has about 35,000 clones, 65% to 70% seen once. After around ten days in culture, the CD4+ T cells were isolated. Vaccinated participants had no history of SARS-CoV-2 infection and tested negative for nucleocapsid antibodies. Sequencing was performed on CD4+ T cells from PBMCs cultured without peptide, taken before COVID-19 vaccination. This receptor was identified in a human donor who received a COVID-19 vaccine.

Here the CDR3 DNA reads TGTGCCAGTAGAAGTGGCCGGGGGCTTTTCTCCGCGGCTTTCTTT. Its translation is CASRSGRGLFSAAFF. The chain recombines TRBV19 with TRBJ1-1; perhaps TRBD1 as D (6 bases). Germline V gene data show CDR1 as LNHDA and CDR2 as SQIVND (reference sequence). The CDR3 is made up of 15 amino acids. V was clipped by 6 bases and J by 11 bases, with 25 bases between them.